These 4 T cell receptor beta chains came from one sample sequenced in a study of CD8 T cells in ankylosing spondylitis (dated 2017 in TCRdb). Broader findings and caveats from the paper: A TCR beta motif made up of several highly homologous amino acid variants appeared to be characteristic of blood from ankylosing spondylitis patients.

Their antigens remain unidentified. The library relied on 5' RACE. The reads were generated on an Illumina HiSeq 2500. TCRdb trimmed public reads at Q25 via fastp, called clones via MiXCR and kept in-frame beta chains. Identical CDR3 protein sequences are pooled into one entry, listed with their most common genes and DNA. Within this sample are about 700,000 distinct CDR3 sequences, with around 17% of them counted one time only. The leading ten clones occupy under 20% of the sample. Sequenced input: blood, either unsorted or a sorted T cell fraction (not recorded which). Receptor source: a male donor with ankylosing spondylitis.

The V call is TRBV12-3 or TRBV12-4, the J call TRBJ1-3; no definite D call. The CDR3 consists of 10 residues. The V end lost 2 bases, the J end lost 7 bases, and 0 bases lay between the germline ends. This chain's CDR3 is CASSLNTIYF. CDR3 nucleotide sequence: TGTGCCAGCAGTTTAAACACCATATATTTT.

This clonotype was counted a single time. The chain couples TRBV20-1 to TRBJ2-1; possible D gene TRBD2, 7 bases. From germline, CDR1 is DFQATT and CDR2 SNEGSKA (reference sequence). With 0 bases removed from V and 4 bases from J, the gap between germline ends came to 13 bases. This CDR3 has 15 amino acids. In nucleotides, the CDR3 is TGCAGTGCTAGAGATAGGGGGGGAACTTACAATGAGCAGTTCTTC. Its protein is CSARDRGGTYNEQFF.

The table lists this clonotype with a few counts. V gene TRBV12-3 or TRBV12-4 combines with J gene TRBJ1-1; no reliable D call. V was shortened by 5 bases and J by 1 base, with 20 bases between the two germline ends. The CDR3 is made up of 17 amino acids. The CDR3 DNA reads TGTGCCAGCAGTCGTTCCATCAGGCGACCTCCGAACACTGAAGCTTTCTTT. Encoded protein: CASSRSIRRPPNTEAFF.

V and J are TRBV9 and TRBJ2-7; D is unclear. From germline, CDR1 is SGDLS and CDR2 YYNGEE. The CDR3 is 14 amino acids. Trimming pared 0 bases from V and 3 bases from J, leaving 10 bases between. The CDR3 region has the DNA TGTGCCAGCAGCGTAGGGTCTGAAGGCTACGAGCAGTACTTC. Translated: CASSVGSEGYEQYF.